This T cell receptor (beta chain) appears in the sequencing data of a study of blood T cell repertoires in COVID-19. Trimming left V 2 bases short and J 5 bases short, with 13 bases between. Germline V gene sequence: CDR1 SEHNR, CDR2 FQNEAQ (reference sequence). This CDR3 is 15 amino acids long. Repertoires were generated with immunoSEQ multiplex PCR, while TCRdb's copy carries only in-frame clones and drops some. Of roughly 33,000 clones listed, about 85% are singletons. This clonotype was obtained from a human donor with acute or convalescent COVID-19. The donor label of this sample is uncertain. The chain uses TRBV7-9 and TRBJ2-1, with a weak D call TRBD2 (5 bases). Sample: peripheral blood. The DNA of the CDR3 is TGTGCCAGCAGCTTAATCGACTACTTACACAATGAGCAGTTCTTC. It is translated as CASSLIDYLHNEQFF.